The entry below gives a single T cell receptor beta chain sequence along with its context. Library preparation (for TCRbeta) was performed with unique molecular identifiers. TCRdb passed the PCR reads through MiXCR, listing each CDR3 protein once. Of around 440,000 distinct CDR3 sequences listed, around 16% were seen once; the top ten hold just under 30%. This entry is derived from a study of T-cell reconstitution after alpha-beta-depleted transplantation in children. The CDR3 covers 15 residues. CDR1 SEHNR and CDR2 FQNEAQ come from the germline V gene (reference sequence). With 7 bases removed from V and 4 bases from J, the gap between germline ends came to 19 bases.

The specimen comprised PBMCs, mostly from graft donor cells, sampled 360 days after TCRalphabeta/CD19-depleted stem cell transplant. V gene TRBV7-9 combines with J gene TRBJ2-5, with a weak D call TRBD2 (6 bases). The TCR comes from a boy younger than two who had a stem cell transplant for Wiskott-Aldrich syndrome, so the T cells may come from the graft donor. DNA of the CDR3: TGTGCCAGCACCTCCGGCCCCGTGGGGGGAGAGACCCAGTACTTC. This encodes CASTSGPVGGETQYF.